This TCR beta chain was captured in a study of blood T cell repertoires in COVID-19. About the study: COVID-19 samples collected from the United States, Italy and Spain covered acute and convalescent phases.

Researchers sorted participants into cohorts using their self-reported clinical history. Authors' data handling: It was from reference gene primer amplification that nucleated cell counts were estimated. Sequencing was performed with immunoSEQ multiplex PCR; in TCRdb, only in-frame clones are kept and a portion is missing. V and J calls and clone size follow that table, whereas D and trimming were derived from the DNA. The table has some 150,000 clones, around four fifths seen once. Sequenced: PBMCs or T cells enriched from blood (not recorded which). This receptor was identified in a woman in her forties or fifties in a cohort exposed to, infected with or recovered from COVID-19 (not recorded which).

The CDR3 region has the DNA TGTGCCAGCAGCGTAGTGGGGCTAGCGGGCAACACCTACAATGAGCAGTTCTTC. It is translated as CASSVVGLAGNTYNEQFF. This chain connects TRBV9 to TRBJ2-1; 8 nucleotides agree with TRBD2. The CDR3 contains 18 residues. The junction had 10 bases not matched to a gene; V was cut back by 0 bases and J by 2 bases. Germline CDR1 and CDR2: SGDLS and YYNGEE.